This TCR beta chain was sequenced during a study of T cell repertoires in cytomegalovirus infection. Study details: Carrying CMV and the relevant HLA type showed in public TCR beta signatures.

TCRdb reprocessed the reads via MiXCR and lists one record per CDR3 protein. The sample contains 150,000 or so distinct CDR3 sequences, 6.5% of which appear only once. Trimming removed 4 bases at V and 2 bases at J, with 17 bases between. CDR3 length: 16 amino acids. CDR1 is SGDLS, CDR2 YYNGEE, per germline. General study points: The response measured ex vivo was dominated by TCR beta clonotypes (HLA-C-restricted and CMV-specific). Carriage of CMV together with the relevant HLA was identifiable through cumulative public TCR beta family frequency.

This clonotype was counted only a few times. What it binds is not known. The origin of this receptor is a human donor in good health (CMV status not recorded). Some clones in this sample may be carry-over from other donors' samples. The rearrangement uses TRBV9 and TRBJ2-3, with D maybe TRBD1 (6 bases). Sequences were obtained from PBMCs. The CDR3 DNA reads as TGTGCCAGCAGCCCTTCCTCGGGACATAACACAGATACGCAGTATTTT. Residues: CASSPSSGHNTDTQYF.